A single sample gave rise to the 26 T cell receptor beta chains below, sequenced in a study of T cell responses to AZD1222 COVID-19 vaccine (dated by TCRdb to the early 2020s). Libraries came from the immunoSEQ multiplex PCR assay. TCRdb retrieved this table from immuneACCESS and kept in-frame rearrangements only. Not all clones are present; in checked studies, unresolved V genes account for under half, and no reason is known for the remainder. The sample table records 120,000 to 150,000 clones; about 93% of these occur just once. Roughly 5.6% of the sample comes from the top ten. What this sample's time point label stands for: baseline before first vaccination. Sequencing was performed on peripheral blood, taken on day 0 of AZD1222 vaccination. The origin of the receptors is an adult in good health.

The genes are TRBV29-1 and TRBJ1-2, with a possible D match to TRBD1 (6 bases). Germline CDR1 is SQVTM and CDR2 is ANQGSEA. Trimming left V 5 bases short and J 6 bases short, with 19 bases between. The CDR3 totals 14 residues. The CDR3 sequence is CSVYLPTGRDGYTF. CDR3 nucleotides: TGCAGCGTTTATCTCCCAACAGGGAGGGATGGCTACACCTTC. Full variable domain (remainder filled in from reference TRBV29-1 and TRBJ1-2): SAVISQKPSRDICQRGTSLTIQCQVDSQVTMMFWYRQQPGQSLTLIATANQGSEATYESGFVIDKFPISRPNLTFSTLTVSNMSPEDSSIYLCSVYLPTGRDGYTFGSGTRLTVV.

The J gene is TRBJ1-3, the V gene TRBV5-1; no reliable D call. CDR1 is SGHRS, CDR2 YFSETQ, per germline. CDR3 size: 15 residues. The V gene lost 0 bases and the J gene lost 0 bases, with 7 bases spanning the gap. The CDR3 coding sequence is TGCGCCAGCAGCTTGGGAGCGGGCTCTGGAAACACCATATATTTT. Protein product: CASSLGAGSGNTIYF. The full variable domain, in which reference TRBV5-1 and TRBJ1-3 provide the parts outside the CDR3, is KAGVTQTPRYLIKTRGQQVTLSCSPISGHRSVSWYQQTPGQGLQFLFEYFSETQRNKGNFPGRFSGRQFSNSRSEMNVSTLELGDSALYLCASSLGAGSGNTIYFGEGSWLTVV.

The chain combines TRBV29-1 with TRBJ1-1, with unresolved D. Between the trimmed V and J ends, which lost 3 bases and 0 bases, there was a span of 5 bases. This CDR3 is 12 amino acids long. Looked up from germline, CDR1 is SQVTM and CDR2 is ANQGSEA. The CDR3 is CSVEDMNTEAFF. The CDR3 region has the DNA TGCAGCGTTGAGGATATGAACACTGAAGCTTTCTTT.

The chain carries TRBV13 and TRBJ2-7; possibly TRBD2 for D (6 bases). The CDR3 totals 14 residues. V gave up 1 base and J gave up 2 bases, with 9 bases separating them. Per germline, CDR1 PRHDT and CDR2 FYEKMQ (reference sequence). The CDR3 here is CASSLVGGTYEQYF. The DNA of the CDR3 is TGTGCCAGCAGCTTAGTGGGGGGAACCTACGAGCAGTACTTC.

The V and J genes are TRBV6-5 and TRBJ2-7; either TRBD1 or TRBD2 may supply D (5 bases each). CDR1 MNHEY and CDR2 SVGAGI come from the germline V gene. Trimming removed 8 bases at V and 2 bases at J, with 13 bases between. CDR3 length: 13 amino acids. As DNA, the CDR3 is TGTGCCAGCGGAAGGGACCGGACCTACGAGCAGTACTTC. Protein: CASGRDRTYEQYF.

This chain joins TRBV7-2 and TRBJ1-5; 8 positions agree with TRBD1. Per germline, CDR1 SGHTA and CDR2 FQGNSA. The length of the CDR3 is 15 residues. The V and J ends lost 5 bases and 2 bases, in that order; junction bases with no gene match: 5. Here the CDR3 DNA reads TGTGCCAGCAGCGTCAGGGGGCTAGGCAATCAGCCCCAGCATTTT. This gives the protein CASSVRGLGNQPQHF. Drawing the rest from reference TRBV7-2 and TRBJ1-5, the complete variable domain is GAGVSQSPSNKVTEKGKDVELRCDPISGHTALYWYRQSLGQGLEFLIYFQGNSAPDKSGLPSDRFSAERTGGSVSTLTIQRTQQEDSAVYLCASSVRGLGNQPQHFGDGTRLSIL.

The chain recombines TRBV7-8 with TRBJ2-1; possibly TRBD1 for D (5 bases). V lost 2 bases to trimming and J lost 7 bases, with 12 bases between them. This CDR3 region has 14 residues. CDR1 and CDR2 from the germline V gene are SGHVS and FQNEAQ. DNA of the CDR3: TGTGCCAGCAGCTTAAACAGGTTTGGGAATGAGCAGTTCTTC. This gives the protein CASSLNRFGNEQFF.

The chain links TRBV5-4 to TRBJ2-7, with D hard to call. This CDR3 contains 14 residues. Germline V gives CDR1 SGHNT, CDR2 YYREEE (reference sequence). The V end lost 3 bases, the J end lost 2 bases, and 12 bases lay between the germline ends. The CDR3 DNA follows: TGTGCCAGCAGCTCCCCCGGCCAGACCTACGAGCAGTACTTC. Its protein is CASSSPGQTYEQYF.

The genes are TRBV9 and TRBJ1-1, with TRBD1 as a possible D gene (5 bases). The CDR3 is 18 residues long. Trimming left V 4 bases short and J 2 bases short, with 24 bases between. CDR1 SGDLS and CDR2 YYNGEE come from the germline V gene. The CDR3 reads CASSRLLQTRDQNTEAFF. The CDR3 DNA reads TGTGCCAGCAGCCGACTCCTTCAGACCCGGGACCAAAACACTGAAGCTTTCTTT.

The gene calls are TRBV4-3 and TRBJ1-1; D is perhaps TRBD1 (5 bases). The length of the CDR3 is 15 residues. Per the germline V gene, CDR1 is LGHNA and CDR2 is YSLEER. Trimming took 1 base from V and 10 from J, leaving 19 bases between them. The CDR3 sequence is CASSQGAGAGGGAFF. CDR3 sequence (DNA): TGCGCCAGCAGCCAAGGCGCCGGGGCGGGCGGCGGAGCTTTCTTT.

The chain has TRBV19 and TRBJ2-7, with 11 bases identical to TRBD2. The J segment lost 1 base and the V segment lost 3 bases, leaving 2 bases of the junction unmatched. CDR1 and CDR2 from the germline V gene are LNHDA and SQIVND (reference sequence). The length of the CDR3 is 15 residues. This CDR3 is CASSIGTSGSYEQYF. The DNA of the CDR3 is TGTGCCAGTAGTATTGGGACTAGCGGTTCCTACGAGCAGTACTTC.

This chain uses TRBV4-3 with TRBJ1-3, with no clear D. With 1 base removed from V and 2 bases from J, the gap between germline ends came to 15 bases. Germline CDR1 LGHNA, CDR2 YSLEER. This CDR3 has 17 residues. CDR3 bases: TGCGCCAGCAGCCAAGTAGGAGGGTCCCTAACTGGAAACACCATATATTTT. Protein sequence: CASSQVGGSLTGNTIYF.

The chain couples TRBV9 to TRBJ2-2, with 9 bases aligning to TRBD2. This CDR3 spans 16 amino acids. CDR1 is SGDLS, CDR2 YYNGEE, per germline. J gave up 5 bases and V 0 bases, and 5 bases lay outside the gene matches. The CDR3 protein is CASSVVAGGTTGELFF. CDR3 sequence (DNA): TGTGCCAGCAGCGTAGTTGCGGGAGGGACAACCGGGGAGCTGTTTTTT. The full variable domain, with the rest looked up from reference TRBV9 and TRBJ2-2, is DSGVTQTPKHLITATGQRVTLRCSPRSGDLSVYWYQQSLDQGLQFLIQYYNGEERAKGNILERFSAQQFPDLHSELNLSSLELGDSALYFCASSVVAGGTTGELFFGEGSRLTVL.

The genes are TRBV29-1 and TRBJ1-2, with D tentatively TRBD1 (5 bases). Deletions cut 1 base from V and 4 bases from J, with 10 bases between. Germline CDR1 reads SQVTM; CDR2 reads ANQGSEA. The CDR3 loop spans 13 amino acids. The CDR3 protein is CSVEVSQGYGYTF. The CDR3 nucleotides read TGCAGCGTTGAAGTGTCGCAGGGCTATGGCTACACCTTC.

The chain recombines TRBV18 with TRBJ1-5; 7 bases fit TRBD1. The germline V gene has CDR1 KGHSH and CDR2 LQKENI. The CDR3 covers 13 residues. J lost 4 bases, V lost 3 bases, and 0 bases had no gene match. CDR3 sequence reads: CASSPDRNQPQHF. For the CDR3, the DNA is TGTGCCAGCTCACCGGACAGGAATCAGCCCCAGCATTTT. The full variable domain, its missing parts supplied by reference TRBV18 and TRBJ1-5, is NAGVMQNPRHLVRRRGQEARLRCSPMKGHSHVYWYRQLPEEGLKFMVYLQKENIIDESGMPKERFSAEFPKEGPSILRIQQVVRGDSAAYFCASSPDRNQPQHFGDGTRLSIL.

The rearrangement uses TRBV7-8 and TRBJ2-1, with D perhaps matching TRBD1 (7 bases). The CDR3 consists of 15 residues. Germline V gene lookup returns CDR1 SGHVS and CDR2 FQNEAQ. The V end lost 7 bases, the J end lost 6 bases, and 19 bases lay between the germline ends. CDR3 sequence: CASTRGDGRANEQFF. Written as DNA, the CDR3 is TGTGCCAGCACCAGGGGGGACGGAAGGGCCAATGAGCAGTTCTTC.

The J gene is TRBJ2-5, the V gene TRBV6-5; D gene unclear. Germline V CDR1 and CDR2: MNHEY, SVGAGI. V lost 11 bases, J lost 6 bases, and 16 bases lay in between. The CDR3 spans 12 residues. This CDR3 reads CALGPGVKTQYF. The DNA for the CDR3 is TGTGCCCTTGGCCCGGGTGTAAAGACCCAGTACTTC.

This chain links TRBV6-5 with TRBJ2-5; 10 bases map to TRBD1. The germline V gene has CDR1 MNHEY and CDR2 SVGAGI. The V and J ends lost 5 bases and 7 bases, in that order; junction bases with no gene match: 4. There are 13 residues in the CDR3. CDR3 sequence reads: CASSTTGGATQYF. For the CDR3, the DNA is TGTGCCAGCAGTACGACAGGGGGCGCGACCCAGTACTTC.

The rearrangement uses TRBV20-1 and TRBJ1-1; TRBD1 agrees at 8 bases. Germline V gene lookup returns CDR1 DFQATT and CDR2 SNEGSKA (reference sequence). V was clipped by 6 bases and J by 1 base; unmatched bases: 7. This CDR3 has 14 amino acids. CDR3: CSASTGTGNTEAFF. CDR3 DNA: TGCAGTGCCAGTACCGGGACAGGGAACACTGAAGCTTTCTTT.

This rearrangement joins TRBV4-2 to TRBJ1-3; D remains unclear. V gave up 0 bases and J gave up 0 bases, with 9 bases separating them. Germline V gene sequence: CDR1 LGHNA, CDR2 YNFKEQ. This CDR3 contains 16 residues. In nucleotides, the CDR3 is TGTGCCAGCAGCCAAGATCAGTCGTACTCTGGAAACACCATATATTTT. It yields the protein CASSQDQSYSGNTIYF.

Points on this clone: Other DNA sequences in this sample translate to the same CDR3. This sequence joins TRBV7-2 and TRBJ2-3; possible D gene TRBD1, 5 bases. Deletions cut 1 base from V and 3 bases from J, with 11 bases between. CDR1 and CDR2 from the germline V gene are SGHTA and FQGNSA. The CDR3 length is 15 residues. The CDR3 coding sequence is TGTGCCAGCAGCTTAGGGTCGCAGGGAACAGATACGCAGTATTTT. It codes for CASSLGSQGTDTQYF. Drawing the rest from reference TRBV7-2 and TRBJ2-3, the complete variable domain is GAGVSQSPSNKVTEKGKDVELRCDPISGHTALYWYRQSLGQGLEFLIYFQGNSAPDKSGLPSDRFSAERTGGSVSTLTIQRTQQEDSAVYLCASSLGSQGTDTQYFGPGTRLTVL.

In its sample, this clone was seen a few times. The chain couples TRBV7-9 to TRBJ2-7; possible D gene TRBD1, 5 bases. The CDR3 runs 14 residues. Trimming removed 5 bases from V and 2 bases from J, with 13 bases in between. CDR1 is SEHNR and CDR2 is FQNEAQ in the germline V gene (reference sequence). The DNA of the CDR3 is TGTGCCAGCAGCGGGGCAGGGAACACCTACGAGCAGTACTTC. Translating gives CASSGAGNTYEQYF.

The gene calls are TRBV9 and TRBJ2-7; perhaps D is TRBD1 or TRBD2 (5 bases each). Trimming took off 0 bases at V and 0 bases at J, with 13 bases between the two ends. Germline CDR1 is SGDLS and CDR2 is YYNGEE. The CDR3 runs 16 residues. CDR3 sequence: CASSVGMGTASYEQYF. The CDR3 DNA sequence: TGTGCCAGCAGCGTAGGTATGGGGACGGCCTCCTACGAGCAGTACTTC. The variable domain in full, completed from reference TRBV9 and TRBJ2-7, reads DSGVTQTPKHLITATGQRVTLRCSPRSGDLSVYWYQQSLDQGLQFLIQYYNGEERAKGNILERFSAQQFPDLHSELNLSSLELGDSALYFCASSVGMGTASYEQYFGPGTRLTVT.

This chain joins TRBV5-8 and TRBJ2-3, with D perhaps TRBD2 (8 bases). The ends were cut back, 4 bases at V and 5 bases at J, with 32 bases in the middle. There are 20 residues in the CDR3. In germline, CDR1 is SGHTS, CDR2 YDEGEE. In DNA, the CDR3 is TGTGCCAGCAGCCGGGAGGGGGACAGCCCGTCACTAGCGTGGGGAGATACGCAGTATTTT. This gives the protein CASSREGDSPSLAWGDTQYF.

This clone was observed once. V gene TRBV27 combines with J gene TRBJ1-5; a weak D match, TRBD1 (5 bases). V shed 6 bases and J shed 10 bases, with 16 bases lying between them. CDR1 and CDR2 (germline): MNHEY, SMNVEV (reference sequence). CDR3 length: 13 amino acids. CDR3 sequence: CASSATLDKPQHF. CDR3 in DNA: TGTGCCAGCAGCGCCACTTTGGACAAACCCCAGCATTTT.

The CDR3 nucleotides read TGTGCCAGCAGCCAAGGGGGGGCTCCTTCAGCTTTCTTT. It is translated as CASSQGGAPSAFF. J is TRBJ1-1 and V is TRBV14; possible D gene TRBD1, 6 bases. Trimming cost V 1 base and J 10 bases, with 13 bases left between them. CDR1 and CDR2 (germline): SGHDN, FVKESK. This CDR3 is built from 13 residues.